These T cell receptor beta chains were read from a single sample in a study of shared clonotypes between healthy human individuals. Assay used: immunoSEQ multiplex PCR; TCRdb lists only in-frame clones, some missing. The repertoire includes 2 million to 2.5 million clones, 85% to 95% of them detected once, and 1.5% to 2% sits in the top ten. The sequenced sample consisted of naive CD8+ T cells from PBMCs. Receptor source: a man aged 18 to 29 in good health. Some clones in this sample may be carry-over from other donors' samples. Both conserved end residues are part of each CDR3. The order of the fields is D gene, J gene, V gene, clone size, CDR3 protein, CDR3 DNA. A D gene is named only where the DNA matches it firmly. Rows may omit the clone size; those that give it use once, few, many or a size class.

d_gene: TRBD2
j_gene: TRBJ2-2
v_gene: TRBV27
abundance: -
CDR3aa: CASSWRLATGELFF
CDR3nt: TGTGCCAGCAGTTGGAGACTAGCCACCGGGGAGCTGTTTTTT

d_gene: -
j_gene: TRBJ1-1
v_gene: TRBV7-9
abundance: -
CDR3aa: CASSPRVGAEAFF
CDR3nt: TGTGCCAGCAGCCCCAGGGTGGGGGCTGAAGCTTTCTTT

d_gene: TRBD1
j_gene: TRBJ1-1
v_gene: TRBV29-1
abundance: once
CDR3aa: CSVEGPGQVFTEAFF
CDR3nt: TGCAGCGTTGAAGGGCCGGGACAGGTGTTTACTGAAGCTTTCTTT

d_gene: TRBD2
j_gene: TRBJ2-1
v_gene: TRBV9
abundance: once
CDR3aa: CASSAGASGVYNEQFF
CDR3nt: TGTGCCAGCAGCGCGGGTGCTAGCGGAGTCTACAATGAGCAGTTCTTC

d_gene: -
j_gene: TRBJ2-7
v_gene: TRBV7-2
abundance: -
CDR3aa: CASSSSPTRSTYEQYF
CDR3nt: TGTGCCAGCAGCTCCTCACCGACTAGGTCTACCTACGAGCAGTACTTC

d_gene: -
j_gene: TRBJ2-3
v_gene: TRBV15
abundance: -
CDR3aa: CATSIPGGITDTQYF
CDR3nt: TGTGCCACCAGCATCCCCGGGGGCATCACAGATACGCAGTATTTT

d_gene: -
j_gene: TRBJ1-4
v_gene: TRBV9
abundance: -
CDR3aa: CASSVAPTGDEKLFF
CDR3nt: TGTGCCAGCAGCGTAGCTCCCACGGGGGATGAAAAACTGTTTTTT

d_gene: -
j_gene: TRBJ2-2
v_gene: TRBV19
abundance: -
CDR3aa: CASSSYLTGELFF
CDR3nt: TGTGCCAGTAGTAGTTATCTCACCGGGGAGCTGTTTTTT

d_gene: TRBD2
j_gene: TRBJ2-3
v_gene: TRBV27
abundance: once
CDR3aa: CASSGSGTRYADTQYF
CDR3nt: TGTGCCAGCAGTGGTTCCGGGACTAGGTACGCAGATACGCAGTATTTT

d_gene: TRBD2
j_gene: TRBJ2-2
v_gene: TRBV13
abundance: -
CDR3aa: CASSSRLAVITGELFF
CDR3nt: TGTGCCAGCAGCTCAAGACTAGCAGTTATCACCGGGGAGCTGTTTTTT

d_gene: -
j_gene: TRBJ1-3
v_gene: TRBV9
abundance: -
CDR3aa: CASSAQSQGPALF
CDR3nt: TGTGCCAGCAGCGCGCAATCACAGGGTCCGGCCCTGTTT

d_gene: -
j_gene: TRBJ2-7
v_gene: TRBV28
abundance: -
CDR3aa: CASSPEEGSGPYEQYF
CDR3nt: TGTGCCAGCAGTCCCGAGGAGGGTAGCGGCCCCTACGAGCAGTACTTC

d_gene: TRBD2
j_gene: TRBJ2-4
v_gene: TRBV7-9
abundance: -
CDR3aa: CASSSLERGLDKNIQYF
CDR3nt: TGTGCCAGCAGCTCGTTAGAGCGGGGTTTGGACAAAAACATTCAGTACTTC

d_gene: -
j_gene: TRBJ1-1
v_gene: TRBV6-6
abundance: -
CDR3aa: CASSPINTEAFF
CDR3nt: TGTGCCAGCAGTCCCATAAACACTGAAGCTTTCTTT

d_gene: -
j_gene: TRBJ1-1
v_gene: TRBV4-3
abundance: -
CDR3aa: CASSQAQNTEAFF
CDR3nt: TGCGCCAGCAGCCAAGCACAGAACACTGAAGCTTTCTTT

d_gene: -
j_gene: TRBJ1-1
v_gene: TRBV19
abundance: -
CDR3aa: CASSSLLQGVGRITEAFF
CDR3nt: TGTGCCAGTAGTTCCCTTCTTCAGGGAGTCGGGAGAATCACTGAAGCTTTCTTT

d_gene: TRBD2
j_gene: TRBJ2-1
v_gene: TRBV28
abundance: -
CDR3aa: CASSLSLAVTGEQFF
CDR3nt: TGTGCCAGCAGTTTAAGCCTAGCGGTAACGGGCGAGCAGTTCTTC

d_gene: -
j_gene: TRBJ2-6
v_gene: TRBV28
abundance: -
CDR3aa: CASSNPKADSRSGANVLTF
CDR3nt: TGTGCCAGCAGTAATCCAAAAGCAGACAGCCGCTCTGGGGCCAACGTCCTGACTTTC

d_gene: -
j_gene: TRBJ1-4
v_gene: TRBV6-6
abundance: -
CDR3aa: CASSPTGVREKLFF
CDR3nt: TGTGCCAGCAGTCCGACAGGAGTAAGGGAAAAACTGTTTTTT

d_gene: -
j_gene: TRBJ2-1
v_gene: TRBV7-3
abundance: -
CDR3aa: CASSLIGGHNEQFF
CDR3nt: TGTGCCAGCAGCTTAATTGGGGGGCACAATGAGCAGTTCTTC

d_gene: -
j_gene: TRBJ2-2
v_gene: TRBV6-1
abundance: once
CDR3aa: CASSDPGQGNIGELFF
CDR3nt: TGTGCCAGCAGTGATCCGGGACAAGGGAACATCGGGGAGCTGTTTTTT

d_gene: -
j_gene: TRBJ1-5
v_gene: TRBV15
abundance: -
CDR3aa: CATSRDRGSQPQHF
CDR3nt: TGTGCCACCAGCAGAGACAGAGGATCTCAGCCCCAGCATTTT

d_gene: TRBD1
j_gene: TRBJ1-2
v_gene: TRBV10-3
abundance: once
CDR3aa: CAISGTGTGVGYGYTF
CDR3nt: TGTGCCATCAGTGGGACCGGGACAGGGGTCGGTTATGGCTACACCTTC

d_gene: TRBD2
j_gene: TRBJ2-2
v_gene: TRBV9
abundance: -
CDR3aa: CASSPRLAGNTGELFF
CDR3nt: TGTGCCAGCAGCCCCCGACTAGCGGGCAACACCGGGGAGCTGTTTTTT

d_gene: TRBD2
j_gene: TRBJ2-5
v_gene: TRBV7-2
abundance: -
CDR3aa: CASSSELAGATETQYF
CDR3nt: TGTGCCAGCAGCTCAGAACTAGCGGGGGCGACGGAGACCCAGTACTTC

d_gene: -
j_gene: TRBJ2-2
v_gene: TRBV30
abundance: -
CDR3aa: CAWSGRDSRDYYPTGELFF
CDR3nt: TGTGCCTGGAGTGGCCGGGACAGCCGGGACTATTATCCCACCGGGGAGCTGTTTTTT

d_gene: TRBD1
j_gene: TRBJ1-2
v_gene: TRBV9
abundance: -
CDR3aa: CASSDLDRDGYTF
CDR3nt: TGTGCCAGCAGCGACTTGGACAGGGATGGCTACACCTTC

d_gene: -
j_gene: TRBJ1-5
v_gene: TRBV6-1
abundance: -
CDR3aa: CASSESFFDSNQPQHF
CDR3nt: TGTGCCAGCAGTGAAAGTTTTTTTGATAGCAATCAGCCCCAGCATTTT

d_gene: -
j_gene: TRBJ1-1
v_gene: TRBV9
abundance: -
CDR3aa: CASSVARATEAFF
CDR3nt: TGTGCCAGCAGCGTAGCGAGGGCGACTGAAGCTTTCTTT

d_gene: TRBD1
j_gene: TRBJ2-4
v_gene: TRBV6-1
abundance: -
CDR3aa: CASSAYRGPQNIQYF
CDR3nt: TGTGCCAGCAGTGCATACAGGGGTCCCCAAAACATTCAGTACTTC

d_gene: -
j_gene: TRBJ1-2
v_gene: TRBV9
abundance: -
CDR3aa: CASSVRQQGNYGYTF
CDR3nt: TGTGCCAGCAGCGTGCGACAGCAGGGGAACTATGGCTACACCTTC

d_gene: TRBD1
j_gene: TRBJ2-5
v_gene: TRBV5-6
abundance: once
CDR3aa: CASSLGTGYETQYF
CDR3nt: TGTGCCAGCAGCTTAGGGACAGGGTACGAGACCCAGTACTTC

d_gene: -
j_gene: TRBJ2-2
v_gene: TRBV11-3
abundance: once
CDR3aa: CASSPRTALNTGELFF
CDR3nt: TGTGCCAGCAGCCCCCGCACAGCGCTGAACACCGGGGAGCTGTTTTTT

d_gene: -
j_gene: TRBJ2-1
v_gene: TRBV28
abundance: once
CDR3aa: CASSLLGNEQFF
CDR3nt: TGTGCCAGCAGCCTCCTAGGCAATGAGCAGTTCTTC

d_gene: -
j_gene: TRBJ2-7
v_gene: TRBV6-1
abundance: -
CDR3aa: CASRGTILSYEQYF
CDR3nt: TGTGCCAGCAGGGGGACGATTCTCTCCTACGAGCAGTACTTC

d_gene: -
j_gene: TRBJ2-7
v_gene: TRBV6-6
abundance: -
CDR3aa: CASSYLPSLSYEQYF
CDR3nt: TGTGCCAGCAGTTACCTCCCCTCGCTCTCCTACGAGCAGTACTTC

d_gene: TRBD1
j_gene: TRBJ2-2
v_gene: TRBV28
abundance: -
CDR3aa: CASSYPRTGPGELFF
CDR3nt: TGTGCCAGCAGTTACCCCAGGACAGGGCCTGGGGAGCTGTTTTTT

d_gene: -
j_gene: TRBJ1-1
v_gene: TRBV6-6
abundance: once
CDR3aa: CASSDDPSGVTEAFF
CDR3nt: TGTGCCAGCAGTGACGACCCATCAGGAGTAACTGAAGCTTTCTTT

d_gene: -
j_gene: TRBJ2-3
v_gene: TRBV11-3
abundance: -
CDR3aa: CASRGPGLDTQYF
CDR3nt: TGTGCCAGCAGAGGCCCGGGGTTGGATACGCAGTATTTT

d_gene: -
j_gene: TRBJ1-5
v_gene: TRBV11-2
abundance: -
CDR3aa: CASSLGGGRPQHF
CDR3nt: TGTGCCAGCAGCTTAGGGGGGGGGAGGCCCCAGCATTTT

d_gene: TRBD1
j_gene: TRBJ2-7
v_gene: TRBV5-5
abundance: -
CDR3aa: CASSPRTGGYEQYF
CDR3nt: TGTGCCAGCAGCCCGAGGACAGGGGGCTACGAGCAGTACTTC

d_gene: TRBD2
j_gene: TRBJ2-2
v_gene: TRBV10-1
abundance: -
CDR3aa: CASSDIGTSGSPNTGELFF
CDR3nt: TGCGCCAGCAGTGACATTGGGACTAGCGGGAGTCCGAACACCGGGGAGCTGTTTTTT

d_gene: -
j_gene: TRBJ2-1
v_gene: TRBV7-9
abundance: -
CDR3aa: CASSLVVRNNEQFF
CDR3nt: TGTGCCAGCAGCTTAGTGGTCAGAAACAATGAGCAGTTCTTC

d_gene: -
j_gene: TRBJ2-4
v_gene: TRBV7-2
abundance: -
CDR3aa: CASSLIVYLLAKNIQYF
CDR3nt: TGTGCCAGCAGCTTAATTGTATACCTACTAGCCAAAAACATTCAGTACTTC

d_gene: TRBD2
j_gene: TRBJ2-3
v_gene: TRBV28
abundance: once
CDR3aa: CASGLAGTDTQYF
CDR3nt: TGTGCCAGCGGACTAGCGGGCACAGATACGCAGTATTTT

d_gene: -
j_gene: TRBJ2-1
v_gene: TRBV9
abundance: -
CDR3aa: CASSVGLPLLGEQFF
CDR3nt: TGTGCCAGCAGCGTAGGTCTACCCCTTTTGGGTGAGCAGTTCTTC

d_gene: TRBD2
j_gene: TRBJ2-2
v_gene: TRBV11-2
abundance: -
CDR3aa: CASSLGTSGRAPGELFF
CDR3nt: TGTGCCAGCAGCTTAGGGACTAGCGGGAGGGCCCCCGGGGAGCTGTTTTTT

d_gene: TRBD1
j_gene: TRBJ2-7
v_gene: TRBV11-2
abundance: -
CDR3aa: CASSWTGGNEQYF
CDR3nt: TGTGCCAGCAGCTGGACAGGGGGCAACGAGCAGTACTTC

d_gene: -
j_gene: TRBJ2-7
v_gene: TRBV2
abundance: -
CDR3aa: CASSYQMESGEQYF
CDR3nt: TGTGCCAGCAGTTACCAGATGGAGTCGGGAGAGCAGTACTTC

d_gene: -
j_gene: TRBJ2-7
v_gene: TRBV13
abundance: -
CDR3aa: CASSFSLGEQYF
CDR3nt: TGTGCCAGCAGCTTTAGTCTGGGCGAGCAGTACTTC

d_gene: TRBD1
j_gene: TRBJ2-5
v_gene: TRBV10-1
abundance: -
CDR3aa: CASSRDRGRETQYF
CDR3nt: TGCGCCAGCAGTAGGGACAGGGGGCGAGAGACCCAGTACTTC

d_gene: TRBD2
j_gene: TRBJ2-7
v_gene: TRBV27
abundance: -
CDR3aa: CASSFSSGYEQYF
CDR3nt: TGTGCCAGCAGTTTTAGTAGCGGGTACGAGCAGTACTTC

d_gene: TRBD1
j_gene: TRBJ2-7
v_gene: TRBV4-3
abundance: -
CDR3aa: CASSHDRGPHYEQYF
CDR3nt: TGCGCCAGCAGCCACGACAGGGGGCCCCACTACGAGCAGTACTTC

d_gene: -
j_gene: TRBJ2-2
v_gene: TRBV27
abundance: -
CDR3aa: CASSLSSWGPTNTGELFF
CDR3nt: TGTGCCAGCAGTTTATCGAGCTGGGGACCAACCAACACCGGGGAGCTGTTTTTT

d_gene: TRBD1
j_gene: TRBJ1-1
v_gene: TRBV7-9
abundance: -
CDR3aa: CASSPGQGAKDTEAFF
CDR3nt: TGTGCCAGCAGCCCCGGACAGGGGGCGAAGGACACTGAAGCTTTCTTT

d_gene: -
j_gene: TRBJ2-3
v_gene: TRBV6-4
abundance: -
CDR3aa: CASSDVRGDTQYF
CDR3nt: TGTGCCAGCAGTGACGTAAGGGGAGATACGCAGTATTTT

d_gene: -
j_gene: TRBJ2-7
v_gene: TRBV7-8
abundance: once
CDR3aa: CASSLGTEGGLYEQYF
CDR3nt: TGTGCCAGCAGCTTAGGGACAGAGGGTGGACTCTACGAGCAGTACTTC

d_gene: -
j_gene: TRBJ2-7
v_gene: TRBV5-1
abundance: -
CDR3aa: CASSLAIEYEQYF
CDR3nt: TGCGCCAGCAGCTTGGCCATTGAGTACGAGCAGTACTTC

d_gene: -
j_gene: TRBJ1-1
v_gene: TRBV7-3
abundance: -
CDR3aa: CASSHINSQLPNTEAFF
CDR3nt: TGTGCCAGCAGCCACATTAATTCCCAACTCCCAAACACTGAAGCTTTCTTT